Sequencing of this T cell receptor beta chain was carried out in a study of T-cell reconstitution after alpha-beta-depleted transplantation in children. The study, taken as a whole, reports: About two months after transplant, alpha-beta T cells reportedly came from several hundred expanded graft clones. The main origin of T-cell counts and diversity one year after transplant was newly produced T cells.

Unique molecular identifiers featured in how the TCRbeta library was prepared. Using its own MiXCR run on the PCR reads, TCRdb lists one record per CDR3 protein. The data hold some 80,000 distinct CDR3 sequences, with roughly 18% observed a single time. Notes on this clonotype: Its antigen remains unidentified.

This clonotype was obtained from a male patient aged 2-10 years who had a stem cell transplant for acute lymphoblastic leukemia, so the T cells may come from the graft donor. The input for sequencing was PBMCs, mostly from graft donor cells, taken 360 days after TCRalphabeta/CD19-depleted stem cell transplant.

The CDR3 loop reads CASSLPGLAYQETQYF. DNA for the CDR3: TGCGCCAGCAGCTTACCGGGACTAGCGTACCAAGAGACCCAGTACTTC. J is TRBJ2-5 and V is TRBV5-1, with TRBD2 identical over 10 bases. V was pared by 2 bases and J by 0 bases, with 4 bases of the junction left unmatched. Looked up from germline, CDR1 is SGHRS and CDR2 is YFSETQ. This CDR3 is 16 amino acids long.